The entry that follows covers one TCR beta chain sequence. There is no known antigen for this receptor. It has no much larger one-base neighbor in the sample; base qualities were not kept. This specimen comes from a study of Graves' ophthalmopathy and Graves' hyperthyroidism (dated by TCRdb to the late 2010s). With respect to the entire study: Peripheral blood was collected before any treatment was given, at the time of initial diagnosis. The study used TCR beta repertoire signatures to distinguish Graves' ophthalmopathy from Graves' hyperthyroidism and to predict progression to ophthalmopathy. In total, approximately 130 blood samples were TCR-sequenced: 40 to 45 ophthalmopathy, under 85 hyperthyroidism and about 17 hyperthyroidism-to-ophthalmopathy patients. To explore V-J signatures that separate ophthalmopathy from hyperthyroidism, a discovery set of about 96 patients was enrolled, consisting of 40 to 45 with ophthalmopathy and 57 with stable hyperthyroidism. For independent validation, a separate cohort was made up of approximately 18 hyperthyroidism patients plus 17 patients who later progressed from hyperthyroidism to ophthalmopathy. T-cell repertoires of thyroid tissue and blood were compared in several hyperthyroidism patients. After sampling, hyperthyroidism patients received methimazole starting at 30 mg daily, and ophthalmopathy patients received high-dose intravenous methylprednisolone.

CDR1 and CDR2 are read off the germline V gene (reference sequence) as SEHNR and FQNEAQ. The CDR3 runs 14 residues from the cysteine to the phenylalanine. Only CDR3 DNA remains: 42 bases, in frame from the first base. The junction carries 13 bases between V and J, which are trimmed by 4 bases and 4 bases respectively. Broader findings and caveats from the paper: In validation, the model predicted ophthalmopathy progression with about 70% sensitivity and around 72% specificity; fewer than 15 predicted patients were CT-confirmed with GO in a median of 6.5 months. No statistical method was used to predetermine the sample size, and group allocation was not hidden from the investigators. In cross-validation, the 13-signature model distinguished ophthalmopathy from stable hyperthyroidism with almost 90% sensitivity and about 84% specificity, and in the test set the corresponding values were approximately 79% and 70%. Most expanded thyroid clonotypes with frequency above 0.001 were also detected in blood, suggesting blood repertoires may reflect the thyroid immune response.

Ophthalmopathy patients had moderately to severely active disease, Clinical Activity Score of at least 3, NOSPECS grade of at least 4, and disease duration under 3 months. Patients with other autoimmune diseases, uncontrolled infections, pregnancy or lactation were excluded. Clinical symptoms, serum thyroxine, TRAb, thyroid ultrasound and orbital computed tomography formed the basis of the diagnosis. Ficoll-Paque density gradient centrifugation was used to isolate PBMCs from approximately 10 ml of fresh peripheral blood. Total RNA was extracted using Trizol reagent, and RNA quality was checked on an Agilent 2100 Bioanalyzer. For repertoire sequencing, TCR beta CDR3 regions were amplified from RNA transcripts. The first round of RT-PCR was done with HTBI primers and the Qiagen OneStep RT-PCR kit, and was followed by a second round of multiplex PCR, then size selection and purification. Libraries were sequenced paired-end with 100 bp reads on an Illumina HiSeq2000. Turning to the authors' computational methods: SOAPnuke was used to process the reads, removing any read that contained adapters or uncalled bases, had a mean Phred below 15, or lacked an exact match to the constant primer or identifier. COPE v1.2.5 was used to merge high-quality paired reads. Unique nucleotide sequences were defined as clonotypes and aligned to IMGT TRB V, D and J references using MiTCR v1.1. The analysis was limited to V-J combinations with a frequency above 0.0001, which together covered approximately 99% of repertoires. A TCR clonal expansion and chaos score per V-J combination was defined as the ratio of F50 clonal expansion to chaos observed in the TCRdist matrix. Welch's t-statistics and random forest were used to reduce features to about a dozen V-J combinations, which were fed into a naive Bayes classifier. The similarity between thyroid and blood repertoires was quantified using the Morisita-Horn index. TCRdb trimmed the raw reads at Q25, called clones with MiXCR and kept productive beta chains. Identical CDR3 proteins give one entry, which carries the most common genes and DNA. V and J calls and clone size were set by TCRdb, not the authors. Counted in this sample were 650,000 to 800,000 distinct CDR3 sequences; about two fifths of them appeared once. Jointly, the top ten make up 2.5% to 3.5% of the sample.

This chain joins TRBV7-9 to TRBJ1-2; TRBD1 might be the D gene, on 6 matching bases. The origin of this receptor is an adult man with Graves' ophthalmopathy. Sequences were obtained from peripheral blood. The CDR3 reads CASSSGHDTYGYTF. The nucleotide sequence is given as TGTGCCAGCAGCTCGGGACACGACACCTATGGCTACACCTTC.